This is a list of T cell receptor beta chains from one sample in a study of PD-L1 blockade in urothelial cancer. The assay was immunoSEQ multiplex PCR, and TCRdb's table has in-frame clones only and misses some. The sample includes just under 30,000 clones, over 75% of them seen just once. The sample in question was PBMCs, obtained around atezolizumab (anti-PD-L1) treatment. These receptor sequences come from a man between 50 and 59 years old with urothelial cancer. The CDR3 runs from the conserved cysteine through the conserved F or W. Fields, in order: CDR3 length, clone size, J gene, V gene, D gene, CDR3 DNA, CDR3 protein. D genes are given only for firm matches. Only some rows state a clone size, as once, few, many or a class for expanded clones.

CDR3 length: 15; clone size: .; J gene: TRBJ1-4; V gene: TRBV18; D gene: .; CDR3 DNA: TGTGCCAGCTCACCACTCGCGGGGGCGGATGAAAAACTGTTTTTT; CDR3 protein: CASSPLAGADEKLFF
CDR3 length: 15; clone size: .; J gene: TRBJ2-2; V gene: TRBV4-3; D gene: .; CDR3 DNA: TGCGCCAGCAGCCGGAGGGTGAGGGATACCGGGGAGCTGTTTTTT; CDR3 protein: CASSRRVRDTGELFF
CDR3 length: 15; clone size: .; J gene: TRBJ1-5; V gene: TRBV4-1; D gene: TRBD1; CDR3 DNA: TGCGCCAGCAGCCAAGTTGGAACAGGGGGTCAGCCCCAGCATTTT; CDR3 protein: CASSQVGTGGQPQHF
CDR3 length: 14; clone size: .; J gene: TRBJ2-3; V gene: TRBV2; D gene: .; CDR3 DNA: TGTGCCAGCAGTGAAGGCGGGTTCACAGATACGCAGTATTTT; CDR3 protein: CASSEGGFTDTQYF
CDR3 length: 16; clone size: .; J gene: TRBJ2-1; V gene: TRBV14; D gene: .; CDR3 DNA: TGTGCCAGCAGCCCCTTGGGCATCGAATCCTACAATGAGCAGTTCTTC; CDR3 protein: CASSPLGIESYNEQFF
CDR3 length: 14; clone size: .; J gene: TRBJ1-2; V gene: TRBV27; D gene: .; CDR3 DNA: TGTGCCAGCCGACCCTCGGGGGGCAGGAGTGGCTACACCTTC; CDR3 protein: CASRPSGGRSGYTF
CDR3 length: 22; clone size: .; J gene: TRBJ2-1; V gene: TRBV15; D gene: TRBD2; CDR3 DNA: TGTGCCACCAGCAGAGATCCCCCTGGGACTAGGAGGAGTCCAAGCTCCTACAATGAGCAGTTCTTC; CDR3 protein: CATSRDPPGTRRSPSSYNEQFF
CDR3 length: 15; clone size: once; J gene: TRBJ2-2; V gene: TRBV2; D gene: .; CDR3 DNA: TGTGCCAGCAGCCAGGACAGCGGAAACACCGGGGAGCTGTTTTTT; CDR3 protein: CASSQDSGNTGELFF
CDR3 length: 14; clone size: .; J gene: TRBJ1-2; V gene: TRBV7-9; D gene: .; CDR3 DNA: TGTGCCAGCAGCTTAAGTGGCAGTAACTATGGCTACACCTTC; CDR3 protein: CASSLSGSNYGYTF
CDR3 length: 15; clone size: .; J gene: TRBJ1-1; V gene: TRBV6-5; D gene: TRBD1; CDR3 DNA: TGTGCCAGCAGTTACTCCCGTTCCACAGGGGGCGAAGCTTTCTTT; CDR3 protein: CASSYSRSTGGEAFF
CDR3 length: 15; clone size: once; J gene: TRBJ1-2; V gene: TRBV6-5; D gene: TRBD1; CDR3 DNA: TGTGCCAGCAGTTACTCTCTTGTGGGACAGATTCACTACACCTTC; CDR3 protein: CASSYSLVGQIHYTF
CDR3 length: 17; clone size: .; J gene: TRBJ1-3; V gene: TRBV7-8; D gene: TRBD1; CDR3 DNA: TGTGCCAGCAGCACTCGACAGGGAAAAGCTTTCGGAAACACCATATATTTT; CDR3 protein: CASSTRQGKAFGNTIYF
CDR3 length: 13; clone size: .; J gene: TRBJ2-7; V gene: TRBV11-2; D gene: TRBD2; CDR3 DNA: TGTGCCAGCGGGGGACTAACGTCCTACGAGCAGTACTTC; CDR3 protein: CASGGLTSYEQYF
CDR3 length: 16; clone size: once; J gene: TRBJ2-5; V gene: TRBV6-1; D gene: .; CDR3 DNA: TGTGCCAGCAGTGAAAGATTCCTAGCGATGGTAGAGACCCAGTACTTC; CDR3 protein: CASSERFLAMVETQYF
CDR3 length: 15; clone size: .; J gene: TRBJ2-3; V gene: TRBV28; D gene: .; CDR3 DNA: TGTGCCAGCAGTTTACGTTCGAACATCTTGGATACGCAGTATTTT; CDR3 protein: CASSLRSNILDTQYF
CDR3 length: 17; clone size: .; J gene: TRBJ2-6; V gene: TRBV19; D gene: TRBD1; CDR3 DNA: TGTGCCAGTACATCCGGGACAGGGGCTTCTGGGGCCAACGTCCTGACTTTC; CDR3 protein: CASTSGTGASGANVLTF